What follows describes a single TCR beta chain. This entry comes from a study of cytomegalovirus exposure and HLA in healthy donors. 13 Jbeta primers and 60 Vbeta primers were used for the PCR. TCRdb's copy holds only in-frame clones and misses some; the assay was immunoSEQ multiplex PCR. Among more than 85,000 clones listed, roughly 79% were seen once. The CDR3 contains 14 residues. The V gene end was trimmed by 5 bases and the J gene end by 4 bases; junction bases not matched to a gene: 4. Germline-derived CDR1 and CDR2 are SNHLY and FYNNEI. The sample comprised PBMCs. This clonotype originated in a male donor in good health and CMV-seronegative. V gene TRBV2 combines with J gene TRBJ2-1; 8 nucleotides match TRBD2. CDR3 bases: TGTGCCAGCAGTAGGGCTAGCGGGTACAATGAGCAGTTCTTC. This translates into CASSRASGYNEQFF. Drawing the rest from reference TRBV2 and TRBJ2-1, the complete variable domain is EPEVTQTPSHQVTQMGQEVILRCVPISNHLYFYWYRQILGQKVEFLVSFYNNEISEKSEIFDDQFSVERPDGSNFTLKIRSTKLEDSAMYFCASSRASGYNEQFFGPGTRLTVL.